The 14 T cell receptor beta chains in this list originate from one sample, sequenced in a study of chemoradiotherapy in HPV16-positive cancers. The assay was immunoSEQ multiplex PCR, and TCRdb's table has in-frame clones only and misses some. The table lists roughly 6,200 clones, around 83% of them singletons. Sequencing was performed on tumor tissue, taken from a patient who underwent chemoradiotherapy. These receptors all come from a human donor with HPV-associated anogenital cancer.

This clone was recorded only once. The CDR3 sequence: CASSRGPLGALDGYTF. In DNA form, the CDR3 reads TGTGCCAGCAGTAGGGGGCCTTTGGGGGCGCTTGATGGCTACACCTTC. The chain uses TRBV27 and TRBJ1-2; 7 bases map to TRBD1. Germline V gene sequence: CDR1 MNHEY, CDR2 SMNVEV (reference sequence). CDR3 length: 16 amino acids. The V segment lost 5 bases and the J segment 6 bases; nucleotides outside the gene matches: 15.

The J gene is TRBJ1-4, the V gene TRBV7-6; the D is unclear. This CDR3 has 15 amino acids. Germline CDR1 reads SGHVS; CDR2 reads FNYEAQ. V gave up 5 bases and J gave up 4 bases, with 14 bases separating them. DNA of the CDR3: TGTGCCAGCAGCCAATACAGCTATGATAATGAAAAACTGTTTTTT. Translating it yields CASSQYSYDNEKLFF.

This chain links TRBV2 with TRBJ1-2; weak D call: TRBD1 (5 bases). This CDR3 is built from 14 residues. The ends were cut back, 4 bases at V and 4 bases at J, with 13 bases in the middle. The germline V gene has CDR1 SNHLY and CDR2 FYNNEI. The CDR3 DNA is TGTGCCAGCAGTGCTAGCGACAGAAGCTATGGCTACACCTTC. Translating gives CASSASDRSYGYTF.

The V call is TRBV2, the J call TRBJ1-2; maybe TRBD1 (5 bases). The V end was cut by 6 bases, the J end by 4 bases, with 18 bases between. The germline gives CDR1 SNHLY, CDR2 FYNNEI. The CDR3 runs 15 residues. DNA for the CDR3: TGTGCCAGCAGCCCCCCCTCCCCAGGGATCTATGGCTACACCTTC. It codes for CASSPPSPGIYGYTF.

This chain links TRBV2 with TRBJ2-7, with 11 nucleotides matching TRBD2. Germline loops: CDR1 SNHLY, CDR2 FYNNEI. CDR3 length equals 15 residues. After removal of 6 bases from V and 0 bases from J, the junction contained 4 bases not matched to a gene. In DNA, the CDR3 is TGTGCCAGCAGGTACACTAGCGGGAGCTCCTACGAGCAGTACTTC. Residues: CASRYTSGSSYEQYF.

The V and J genes are TRBV7-9 and TRBJ1-3; no clear D. Germline-derived CDR1 and CDR2 are SEHNR and FQNEAQ (reference sequence). V gave up 1 base and J gave up 3 bases, with 10 bases separating them. The CDR3 loop spans 15 amino acids. The CDR3 here is CASSLEGRSGNTIYF. The CDR3 bases are TGTGCCAGCAGCTTAGAGGGCCGCAGTGGAAACACCATATATTTT.

In this sample, this clone turned up a few times. The chain employs TRBV2 and TRBJ2-3; D unresolved. This CDR3 has 11 residues. Germline-derived CDR1 and CDR2 are SNHLY and FYNNEI. The V end was cut by 6 bases, the J end by 6 bases, with 7 bases between. CDR3 residues: CASRAHDTQYF. The CDR3 coding sequence is TGTGCCAGCAGGGCACACGATACGCAGTATTTT.

V and J are TRBV2 and TRBJ2-7; no firm D call. The CDR3 is made up of 15 amino acids. V was clipped by 4 bases and J by 2 bases, with 15 bases between them. The germline gives CDR1 SNHLY, CDR2 FYNNEI. CDR3 in amino acids: CASSATTATAYEQYF. The CDR3 DNA is TGTGCCAGCAGTGCCACGACCGCTACCGCCTACGAGCAGTACTTC.

V and J are TRBV6-1 and TRBJ2-1, with D unclear. The CDR3 extends over 13 amino acids. The germline gives CDR1 MNHNS, CDR2 SASEGT. V lost 8 bases to trimming and J lost 0 bases, with 8 bases between them. DNA for the CDR3: TGTGCCAGCCAGAAGGTCTCCTACAATGAGCAGTTCTTC. This codes for CASQKVSYNEQFF.

V usage is TRBV6-1 and J usage is TRBJ1-1; D is possibly TRBD1 (6 bases). There are 12 residues in the CDR3. The V gene lost 6 bases and the J gene lost 5 bases, with 10 bases spanning the gap. Germline lookup yields CDR1 MNHNS and CDR2 SASEGT. The CDR3 bases are TGTGCCAGCAGCCACAGGGATACTGAAGCTTTCTTT. Encoded protein: CASSHRDTEAFF.

This chain uses TRBV30 with TRBJ1-2, with D unclear. CDR1 is GTSNPN, CDR2 SVGIG, per germline (reference sequence). The CDR3 runs to 12 residues. With 1 base removed from V and 4 bases from J, the gap between germline ends came to 7 bases. The CDR3 is CAWSADVYGYTF. The CDR3 DNA reads as TGTGCCTGGAGTGCTGACGTCTATGGCTACACCTTC.

This rearrangement joins TRBV7-3 to TRBJ2-1; 7 bases agree with TRBD2. The CDR3 is 15 residues long. CDR1 and CDR2 (germline): SGHTA, FQGTGA. The V gene end was trimmed by 3 bases and the J gene end by 4 bases; junction bases not matched to a gene: 6. CDR3 loop: CASSFSASGYNEQFF. The CDR3 nucleotides read TGTGCCAGCAGCTTCTCGGCTAGCGGTTACAATGAGCAGTTCTTC.

This chain uses TRBV6-5 with TRBJ2-2; D unresolved. Trimming took off 0 bases at V and 4 bases at J, with 6 bases between the two ends. Germline loops: CDR1 MNHEY, CDR2 SVGAGI. The CDR3 loop spans 14 amino acids. This CDR3 reads CASSYSDGTGELFF. The CDR3 DNA sequence: TGTGCCAGCAGTTACTCGGACGGCACCGGGGAGCTGTTTTTT.

The rearrangement uses TRBV2 and TRBJ1-2, with a weak D call TRBD1 (5 bases). The V end lost 0 bases, the J end lost 5 bases, and 10 bases lay between the germline ends. Looked up from germline, CDR1 is SNHLY and CDR2 is FYNNEI. The CDR3 length is 14 residues. CDR3 sequence: CASSEAGGRYGYTF. Here the CDR3 DNA reads TGTGCCAGCAGTGAAGCCGGGGGGAGGTATGGCTACACCTTC.